The 21 T cell receptor beta chains below come from one sample, sequenced in a study of tumor-infiltrating lymphocytes in primary liver carcinoma. From roughly 21-30 mg of unsorted bulk tissue, DNA and RNA were co-extracted together. With around 490 ng total RNA as template and a constant-region primer, TCR beta cDNA was made. Slightly modified ARM-PCR with three nested multiplex PCR rounds yielded TCR beta libraries. The first two PCR rounds used TRBV1-TRBV30 primers with a Cbeta primer, 10 cycles each. TCRdb processed the multiplex PCR reads anew with MiXCR; each CDR3 protein has one entry. Of 55,000 to 65,000 distinct CDR3 sequences in the sample, 55% to 75% are singletons; the top ten hold around 50%. Sequencing used liver tumor tissue from sampling region 2. The subset: tumor region T2, inferior pole. These receptors all come from a man aged 35 to 55 with primary liver carcinoma and hepatitis B virus infection.

The chain combines TRBV25-1 with TRBJ2-2; TRBD2 aligns across 7 bases. The CDR3 extends over 15 amino acids. In germline, CDR1 is MGHDK, CDR2 SYGVNS. Trimming at V came to 5 bases and at J to 5 bases, leaving 8 bases not matched to a gene. DNA of the CDR3: TGTGCCAGCAGTTGGCTGCAGGGAGGGACCGGGGAGCTGTTTTTT. This sequence encodes CASSWLQGGTGELFF. Using reference TRBV25-1 and TRBJ2-2 for the parts outside the CDR3, the full variable domain is EADIYQTPRYLVIGTGKKITLECSQTMGHDKMYWYQQDPGMELHLIHYSYGVNSTEKGDLSSESTVSRIRTEHFPLTLESARPSHTSQYLCASSWLQGGTGELFFGEGSRLTVL.

Concerning this clonotype: A much larger clone is a single base away; this may be a read error. V gene TRBV12-3 or TRBV12-4 combines with J gene TRBJ2-5, with a weak D call TRBD1 (5 bases). V dropped 4 bases and J dropped 2 bases, with 11 bases sitting between them. CDR3 length: 14 residues. The CDR3 is CASSSSREQETQYF. For the CDR3, the DNA is TGTGCCAGCAGTTCCAGCAGGGAACAAGAGACCCAGTACTTC.

The chain links TRBV24-1 to TRBJ2-2, with a tentative D call TRBD1 (5 bases). The CDR3 is 16 residues long. The V gene's germline CDR1 is KGHDR and CDR2 SFDVKD. Deletions cut 5 bases from V and 2 bases from J, with 14 bases between. CDR3 DNA: TGTGCCACCAGTGGTCCAGGGCGAGTTAACACCGGGGAGCTGTTTTTT. It encodes CATSGPGRVNTGELFF.

In this sample, this clonotype turned up many times. The rearrangement uses TRBV29-1 and TRBJ2-1; 10 bases agree with TRBD2. V lost 7 bases and J lost 10; bases outside the gene matches: 7. Germline V gene lookup returns CDR1 SQVTM and CDR2 ANQGSEA. The CDR3 spans 12 residues. The CDR3 loop reads CSAGLALKEQFF. DNA for the CDR3: TGCAGCGCGGGACTAGCGTTAAAAGAGCAGTTCTTC.

J is TRBJ2-2 and V is TRBV29-1, with 9 bases lining up with TRBD2. There are 13 residues in the CDR3. Looked up from germline, CDR1 is SQVTM and CDR2 is ANQGSEA. V was clipped by 7 bases and J by 4 bases; unmatched bases: 4. Here the CDR3 DNA reads TGCAGCGCTGGACTAGCGAGCACCGGGGAGCTGTTTTTT. As protein: CSAGLASTGELFF.

With respect to this clonotype: One junction end disagrees with the germline gene, perhaps due to a read error. The rearrangement links TRBV6-5 to TRBJ2-7; D uncertain. Germline V gene sequence: CDR1 MNHEY, CDR2 SVGAGI. This CDR3 comprises 14 residues. The CDR3 loop reads CANSYAGELGEQYF. The CDR3 DNA follows: TGTGCCAACAGTTACGCTGGAGAGCTAGGTGAGCAGTACTTT.

The gene calls are TRBV11-2 and TRBJ1-1; D is perhaps TRBD1 (6 bases). Germline V gene lookup returns CDR1 SGHAT and CDR2 FQNNGV. The CDR3 covers 13 residues. V was clipped by 1 base and J by 6 bases, with 9 bases between them. CDR3 residues: CASSLVPGAEAFF. DNA for the CDR3: TGTGCCAGCAGCTTAGTGCCAGGGGCTGAAGCTTTCTTT.

In the case of this clonotype: Likely a read error: the CDR3 ends without its conserved phenylalanine or tryptophan. This rearrangement joins TRBV4-1 to TRBJ1-2; TRBD1 agrees at 9 bases. The ends lost 8 bases at V and 3 bases at J; junction bases unmatched: 13. This CDR3 contains 16 residues. Germline V gives CDR1 MGHRA, CDR2 YSYEKL. CDR3 in DNA: TGCGCCAGCGAGTCGACAGGGGGAAGATTGGACTATGGCTACACCTCC. This sequence encodes CASESTGGRLDYGYTS.

A word on this clonotype: The junction differs from germline at one of its ends, possibly a read error. The CDR3 spells CANSLTKRGGYNEQFF. In DNA form, the CDR3 reads TGTGCCAACAGCTTAACGAAGCGGGGGGGCTACAATGAGCAGTTCTTC. The genes are TRBV11-3 and TRBJ2-1, with 10 bases fitting TRBD2. CDR3 length: 16 residues. Germline lookup yields CDR1 SGHNT and CDR2 YENEEA.

To note about this clonotype: A read error may produce the germline difference seen at one junction end. The chain links TRBV5-5 to TRBJ1-2, with a possible D match to TRBD1 (6 bases). The CDR3 runs to 14 residues. The germline CDR1 and CDR2 sequences are SGHKS and YYEKEE (reference sequence). The chain's CDR3 is CANSAGTPIYGYTF. CDR3 nucleotides: TGTGCCAACAGCGCTGGGACACCTATTTATGGCTACACCTTC. The full variable domain, completed using reference TRBV5-5 and TRBJ1-2, is DAGVTQSPTHLIKTRGQQVTLRCSPISGHKSVSWYQQVLGQGPQFIFQYYEKEERGRGNFPDRFSARQFPNYSSELNVNALLLGDSALYLCANSAGTPIYGYTFGSGTRLTVV.

This clonotype was picked up a small number of times. V is TRBV28 and J is TRBJ2-3; TRBD2 matches at 15 bases. V shed 8 bases and J 0 bases; nucleotides not matched to a gene: 6. Germline CDR1 reads MDHEN; CDR2 reads SYDVKM. The CDR3 runs 17 residues. In DNA form, the CDR3 reads TGTGCCAGCGCCGGGACTAGCGGGAGGACTAGCACAGATACGCAGTATTTT. Its protein is CASAGTSGRTSTDTQYF.

This clonotype was recorded once. The chain has TRBV5-4 and TRBJ2-5; D perhaps matches TRBD2 (5 bases). The CDR3 runs to 14 residues. Trimming removed 7 bases from V and 7 bases from J, with 20 bases in between. Germline CDR1 reads SGHNT; CDR2 reads YYREEE (reference sequence). CDR3 amino acids: CASCGQLVVGTQYF. The CDR3 DNA is TGTGCCAGCTGCGGGCAACTAGTGGTAGGGACCCAGTACTTC. The entire variable domain, with the rest obtained from reference TRBV5-4 and TRBJ2-5, is as follows: ETGVTQSPTHLIKTRGQQVTLRCSSQSGHNTVSWYQQALGQGPQFIFQYYREEENGRGNFPPRFSGLQFPNYSSELNVNALELDDSALYLCASCGQLVVGTQYFGPGTRLLVL.

As regards this clonotype: The junction differs from germline at one of its ends, possibly a read error. The CDR3 reads CASSYLQGSNNSPPHF. DNA of the CDR3: TGCGCCAGCAGCTACCTACAGGGGTCTAATAATTCACCCCCCCACTTT. The chain is built from TRBV4-1 and TRBJ1-6, with 7 bases aligning to TRBD1. The CDR3 runs 16 residues. The germline CDR1 and CDR2 sequences are MGHRA and YSYEKL.

Concerning this clonotype: The junction does not match germline at one end; this may be a read error. This chain links TRBV6-5 with TRBJ2-3, with D unresolved. Per the germline V gene, CDR1 is MNHEY and CDR2 is SVGAGI. The CDR3 totals 9 residues. The CDR3 sequence is CANGPPPDF. The CDR3 bases are TGTGCCAACGGGCCCCCCCCGGATTTT.

Comments on this clonotype: One end of the junction is discordant with germline, which a read error may explain. The V call is TRBV5-1, the J call TRBJ1-1, with D perhaps TRBD1 (6 bases). The CDR3 spans 15 residues. Germline assignment: CDR1 SGHRS and CDR2 YFSETQ. The CDR3 nucleotides read TGCGCCAGCAGCTTGGGACAGGCTATGAACACTGAAGTTTTCTTT. Protein product: CASSLGQAMNTEVFF.

This clonotype was recorded once. The CDR3 end shows no conserved phenylalanine or tryptophan, and so a read error is likely. The CDR3 reads CSVRGGLGEKLFV. DNA of the CDR3: TGCAGCGTCAGGGGAGGGTTGGGTGAAAAACTGTTTGTT. V usage is TRBV29-1 and J usage is TRBJ1-4; D possibly corresponds to TRBD1 (6 bases). From germline, CDR1 is SQVTM and CDR2 ANQGSEA. This CDR3 has 13 amino acids. V lost 6 bases, J lost 7 bases, and 15 bases lay in between.

This clonotype was observed a single time. A much larger clone is a single base away; this may be a read error. The CDR3, as DNA: TGTGCCAGCGGACAATTCCCATCGACAGGACAGGAGCAGTACTTC. Protein product: CASGQFPSTGQEQYF. The V gene is TRBV28, the J gene TRBJ2-7; D is perhaps TRBD1 (6 bases). The germline V and J ends were trimmed by 8 bases and 7 bases, with 24 bases remaining between them. In germline, CDR1 is MDHEN, CDR2 SYDVKM. The CDR3 totals 15 residues. The whole variable domain, remainder taken from reference TRBV28 and TRBJ2-7, is DVKVTQSSRYLVKRTGEKVFLECVQDMDHENMFWYRQDPGLGLRLIYFSYDVKMKEKGDIPEGYSVSREKKERFSLILESASTNQTSMYLCASGQFPSTGQEQYFGPGTRLTVT.

Comment on this clonotype: A junction boundary mismatches the germline segment, possibly from a read error. The chain joins TRBV6-5 to TRBJ2-6; D is perhaps TRBD1 or TRBD2 (5 bases each). In germline, CDR1 is MNHEY, CDR2 SVGAGI. There are 13 residues in the CDR3. DNA of the CDR3: TGTGCCAGTAAGGACTCTGGGACCAATGTCCTGACTTTC. This translates into CASKDSGTNVLTF.

The sample holds a few counts of this clonotype. At one of its ends the junction is not consistent with the germline gene, which may arise from a read error. The CDR3 nucleotides read TGTGCTAGCAGCTTAGGTCCCAGGGAGGCCAAAAACATTCAGTACTTC. It translates to CASSLGPREAKNIQYF. The chain uses TRBV7-7 and TRBJ2-4; perhaps D is TRBD1 or TRBD2 (5 bases each). Germline V gives CDR1 SSHAT, CDR2 FNYEAQ (reference sequence). The CDR3 is 16 amino acids.

The rearrangement uses TRBV6-6 and TRBJ1-4; a weak D match, TRBD1 (6 bases). Looked up from germline, CDR1 is MNHNY and CDR2 is SVGAGI (reference sequence). The V and J ends lost 10 bases and 3 bases respectively, with 18 bases between them. CDR3 length equals 15 residues. This chain's CDR3 is CAINYSRGSNEKLFF. The CDR3 DNA sequence: TGTGCCATCAATTACTCCAGGGGATCTAATGAAAAACTGTTTTTT.

The chain recombines TRBV28 with TRBJ2-2; D is possibly TRBD1 (5 bases). The CDR3 contains 15 residues. V lost 5 bases, J lost 1 base, and 11 bases lay in between. Germline CDR1 MDHEN, CDR2 SYDVKM. The CDR3 is CASSRTTENTGELFF. The CDR3 DNA reads as TGTGCCAGCAGTCGAACGACAGAGAACACCGGGGAGCTGTTTTTT.